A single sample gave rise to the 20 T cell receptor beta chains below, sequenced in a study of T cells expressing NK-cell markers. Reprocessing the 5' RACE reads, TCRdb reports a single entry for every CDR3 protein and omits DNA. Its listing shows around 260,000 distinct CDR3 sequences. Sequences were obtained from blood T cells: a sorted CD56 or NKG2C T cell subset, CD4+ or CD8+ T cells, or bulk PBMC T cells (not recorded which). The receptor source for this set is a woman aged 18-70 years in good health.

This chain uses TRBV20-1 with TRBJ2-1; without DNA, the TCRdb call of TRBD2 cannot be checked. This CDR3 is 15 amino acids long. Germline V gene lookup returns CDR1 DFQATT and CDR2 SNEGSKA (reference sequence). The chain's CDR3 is CSARVSGRSYNEQFF.

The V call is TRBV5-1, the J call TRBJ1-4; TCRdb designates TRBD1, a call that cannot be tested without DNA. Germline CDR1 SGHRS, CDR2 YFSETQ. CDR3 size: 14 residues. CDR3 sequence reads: CASSLRDRAEKLFF.

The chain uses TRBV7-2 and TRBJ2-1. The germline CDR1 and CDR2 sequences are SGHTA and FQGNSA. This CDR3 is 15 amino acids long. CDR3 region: CASSLEPTNNNEQFF.

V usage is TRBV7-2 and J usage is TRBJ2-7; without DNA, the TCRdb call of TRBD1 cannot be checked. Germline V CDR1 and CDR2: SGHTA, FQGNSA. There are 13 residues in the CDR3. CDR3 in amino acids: CASSPGTPGEQYF.

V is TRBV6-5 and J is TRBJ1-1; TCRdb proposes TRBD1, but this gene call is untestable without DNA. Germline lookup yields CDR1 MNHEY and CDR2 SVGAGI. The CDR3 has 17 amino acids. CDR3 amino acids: CASSYGPGTVMNTEAFF.

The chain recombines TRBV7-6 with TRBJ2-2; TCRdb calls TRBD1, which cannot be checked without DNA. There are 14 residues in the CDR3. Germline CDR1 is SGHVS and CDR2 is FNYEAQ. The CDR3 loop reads CASRQVPHTGELFF.

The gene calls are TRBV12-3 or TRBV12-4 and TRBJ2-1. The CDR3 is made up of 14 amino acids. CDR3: CASSFVGAYNEQFF.

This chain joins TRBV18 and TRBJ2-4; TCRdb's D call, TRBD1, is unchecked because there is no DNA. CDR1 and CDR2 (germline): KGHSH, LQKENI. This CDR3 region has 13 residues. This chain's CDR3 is CASSMPGSNIQYF.

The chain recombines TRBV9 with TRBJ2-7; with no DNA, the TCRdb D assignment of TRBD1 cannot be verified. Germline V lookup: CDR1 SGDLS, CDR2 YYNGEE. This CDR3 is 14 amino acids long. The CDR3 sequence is CASSGGQGGDEQYF. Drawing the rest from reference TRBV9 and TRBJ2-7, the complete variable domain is DSGVTQTPKHLITATGQRVTLRCSPRSGDLSVYWYQQSLDQGLQFLIQYYNGEERAKGNILERFSAQQFPDLHSELNLSSLELGDSALYFCASSGGQGGDEQYFGPGTRLTVT.

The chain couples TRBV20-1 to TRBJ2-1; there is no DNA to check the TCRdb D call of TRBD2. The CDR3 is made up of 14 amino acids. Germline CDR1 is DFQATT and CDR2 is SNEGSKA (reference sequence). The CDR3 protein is CSARGGLAGDEQFF.

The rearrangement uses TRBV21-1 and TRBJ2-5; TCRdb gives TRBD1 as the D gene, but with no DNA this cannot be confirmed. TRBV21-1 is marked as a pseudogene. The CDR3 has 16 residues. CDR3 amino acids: CASSKALGTGQETQYF.

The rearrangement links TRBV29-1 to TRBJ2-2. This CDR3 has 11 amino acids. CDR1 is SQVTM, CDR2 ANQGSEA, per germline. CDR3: CSVGRGGELFF.

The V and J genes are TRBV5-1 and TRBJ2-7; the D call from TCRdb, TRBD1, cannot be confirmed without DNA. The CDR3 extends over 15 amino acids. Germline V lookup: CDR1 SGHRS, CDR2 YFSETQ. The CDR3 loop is CASSPLPGATYEQYF.

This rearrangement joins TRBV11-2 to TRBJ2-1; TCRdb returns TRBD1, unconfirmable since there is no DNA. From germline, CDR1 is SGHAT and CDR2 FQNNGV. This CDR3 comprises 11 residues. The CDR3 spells CASLGGNEQFF.

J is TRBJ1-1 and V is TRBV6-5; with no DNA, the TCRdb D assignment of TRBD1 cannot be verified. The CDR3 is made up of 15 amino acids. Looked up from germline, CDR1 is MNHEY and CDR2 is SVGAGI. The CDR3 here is CASSYTDSVNTEAFF.

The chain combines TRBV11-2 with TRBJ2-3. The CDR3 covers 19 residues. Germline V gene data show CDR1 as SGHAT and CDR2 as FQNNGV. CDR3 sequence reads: CASSLEGMGYARKTDTQYF.

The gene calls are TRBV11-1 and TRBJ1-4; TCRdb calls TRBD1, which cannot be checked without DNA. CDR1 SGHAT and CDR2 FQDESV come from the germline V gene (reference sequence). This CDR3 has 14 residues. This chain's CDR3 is CASSFGGYVEKLFF.

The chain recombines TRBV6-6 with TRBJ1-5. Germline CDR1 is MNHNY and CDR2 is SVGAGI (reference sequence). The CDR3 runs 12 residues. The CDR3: CASTENNQPQHF.

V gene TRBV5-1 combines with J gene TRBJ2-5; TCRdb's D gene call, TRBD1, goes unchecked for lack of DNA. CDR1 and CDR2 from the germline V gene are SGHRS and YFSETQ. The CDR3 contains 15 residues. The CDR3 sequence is CASSLGGTGKETQYF. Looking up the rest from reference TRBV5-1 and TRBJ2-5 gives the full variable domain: KAGVTQTPRYLIKTRGQQVTLSCSPISGHRSVSWYQQTPGQGLQFLFEYFSETQRNKGNFPGRFSGRQFSNSRSEMNVSTLELGDSALYLCASSLGGTGKETQYFGPGTRLLVL.

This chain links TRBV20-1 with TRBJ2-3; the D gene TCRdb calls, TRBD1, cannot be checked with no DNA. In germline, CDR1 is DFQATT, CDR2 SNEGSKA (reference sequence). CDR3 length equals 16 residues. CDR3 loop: CSAGQRGPLSTDTQYF.